The T cell receptor (beta chain) described here comes from a study of cytomegalovirus exposure and HLA in healthy donors (dated by TCRdb to 2016 to 2017). As for the study more broadly: An earlier analysis of approximately 640 of the donors reported more than 250 Gb of sequence data and around 120 million unique TCR beta sequences from 150 million to 200 million T cells. Donor age, sex, ethnicity and CMV serostatus were collected together with the repertoire data. To decide whether each TCR beta V gene segment behaved as functional or pseudogenic, an earlier analysis of approximately 590 of the donors relied on high-throughput TCR beta sequencing. The study was designed to test whether signatures of past pathogen exposure could be identified by cataloging public T cell receptors. Of the approximately 400 genotyped donors, 65% to 90% were placed in the genetic ancestry cluster associated with self-reported Caucasian donors. Besides the first cohort of 550 to 750 subjects, a separate validation cohort made up of over 100 different subjects was used. A later analysis re-analyzed previously published TCR beta repertoires from roughly 690 donors and added high-resolution HLA genotyping to study TCR occurrence patterns. HLA typing covered class I and class II loci at four-digit resolution. An early release that covered approximately 600 HLA-typed donors contained about 300 gigabases of sequencing data and approximately 85 million unique TCR sequences. The study profiled the T cell repertoires of hundreds of subjects by immunosequencing and related them to cytomegalovirus serostatus. About 5 DR-DQ haplotypes were handled as single units for association and clustering, since linkage in the cohort was strong. A later genetic analysis took genome-wide SNP genotypes for about three fifths of the 666 donors and used that subset as a discovery cohort. To predict cytomegalovirus infection status, the study brought together high-throughput TCR immunosequencing, statistical association of individual TCRs with disease status, and machine learning. All discovery cohort repertoires had been generated on a single sequencing platform. The later analysis used no new phenotypic data to find candidate immune exposures, relying instead on TCR beta sequences and their occurrence across donors. Among about 360 genotyped donors of the cohort, an average of approximately 240,000 unique TCR beta nucleotide sequences were sequenced per donor, roughly 20% of them non-productive. Typing coverage varied by locus: 629-630 donors for A, B, C, DRB1 and DQB1; roughly 560 for DQA1; approximately 610 for DPA1; some 470 for DPB1.

Preparation of the library involved the immunoSEQ multiplex PCR assay. For the multiplex PCR, a mixture combining 60 forward primers for TCR Vbeta segments and 13 reverse primers for TCR Jbeta segments was used. The CDR3 region of rearranged TCR beta genes was amplified from genomic DNA with a multiplex PCR assay. On the Illumina HiSeq System, the amplified TCR beta libraries were sequenced as 87-base-pair reads. On the authors' methods: In a later analysis, roughly 80 million unique TCR beta chains were counted across the 500 to 850 repertoires, and about 10 million of these chains were shared by at least two donors. Raw reads were error-corrected and collapsed into unique sequences with a nearest-neighbor algorithm that merged closely related sequences to remove PCR and sequencing errors. V, D and J gene segments were assigned by aligning CDR3 sequences to IMGT reference sequences. Each retained sequence needed at least a six-nucleotide match to both a V gene segment and a J gene segment. Rearrangements were called productive when the CDR3 lacked stop codons and stayed in frame with V and J; all others were non-productive. CDR3 was defined according to IMGT convention as the region running from the second conserved V-encoded cysteine to the conserved J-encoded phenylalanine. Sequences without an unambiguous match to a single V gene segment were excluded from the earlier analysis of about 600 of the donors. An earlier analysis of 450 to 650 of the donors called V segments functional above 56.7% productive rearrangements and segregating when the between-donor standard deviation exceeded 5%. To diagnose cytomegalovirus status from the catalog of TCR beta chain sequences, a statistical classification framework was built. V and J gene assignment, in a later analysis, came from comparing TCR nucleotide sequences with IMGT/GENE-DB human TR gene sequences. The TCRdist pipeline was used in a later analysis to assign CDR3 sequences and most-parsimonious VDJ recombination scenarios. A later analysis defined each TCR beta chain by its CDR3 amino acid sequence plus V-gene family, and excluded reads lacking a unique V-gene family. In a later analysis, 500 to 700 highly shared, low-generation-probability nucleotide sequences were removed to address suspected cross-contamination and a sequencing artifact. A later analysis calculated a clonal expansion index for each public chain from normalized within-repertoire ranks of inferred template counts. Generation probabilities in a later analysis came from a VDJ recombination model fitted to out-of-frame rearrangements, and those results were checked against IGoR. Hypergeometric tests were used in a later analysis to score TCR-TCR, TCR-HLA and TCR-CMV co-occurrence, with a repertoire-size bias correction applied to the TCR pairs. In a later analysis, false discovery rates were estimated by permuting HLA or CMV assignments 20 times. In a later analysis, co-occurring TCRs were grouped with DBSCAN, and TCRdist sequence similarity was added when clustering was performed within HLA-allele-positive subsets. Repertoires with fewer than 30,000 or more than 120,000 public chains were left out of co-occurrence clustering, as were a handful of repertoires with anomalous nucleotide sharing. TCRdb stores this immuneACCESS table with in-frame sequences only. Part of the clones is absent; in the studies checked, under half of the shortfall reflects unresolved V genes, and no reason is known for the rest. V and J calls and clone size are copied from that table; D and trimming were computed from the DNA. The sample contains approximately 190,000 clones, 65% to 85% of them found a single time. The ten most abundant clones make up around 5.9% of the sample.

As regards this clone: It has no known antigen specificity. No per-base quality is available; no much larger clone lies one base away.

In total, 666 healthy bone marrow donors made up the cohort. Cohort members were all nominally healthy when sampled, although unrecorded immune exposures were likely present. The donor was CMV seropositive and was included in the group of 300 or so seropositive cohort members. Each donor provided a peripheral blood sample, and peripheral blood mononuclear cells were used for TCR beta sequencing. Genomic DNA was extracted from the blood cell samples with the Qiagen DNeasy Blood Extraction Kit. The CDR3 covers 14 residues, taking in both the cysteine and the phenylalanine. The retained sequence is limited to the CDR3, 42 bases, with the frame set at the first base. CDR1 and CDR2, per the germline V gene (reference sequence), are LNHDA and SQIVND. V and J lose 7 bases and 3 bases, and a span of 15 bases separates them. What the research found in general, with its limitations: Cytomegalovirus status was reported to be diagnosed by the classifier with high specificity and sensitivity in both the original and validation cohorts. The authors suggested that the approach could potentially be extended to other disease states and immunological phenotypes. In a later analysis, 16,951 TCR beta sequences were associated with specific HLA alleles at a false discovery rate of 0.05. The presence/absence analyses assumed that sequencing depth was roughly uniform across donors, and that assumption may not be true. An association between a missense DCLRE1C variant and V-gene and J-gene trimming of TCR beta chains was found in a later genetic analysis and replicated in an independent cohort. In vitro tests confirmed that a few of the cytomegalovirus-associated TCR beta chains recognize cytomegalovirus antigens. A later analysis found that HLA-associated TCR beta chains were more clonally expanded and had lower generation probabilities than equally common non-associated chains. According to a later genetic analysis, donors in an Asian-associated ancestry cluster had fewer N-insertions in productive TCRs than the approximately 670-donor mean. The study listed 164 TCR beta chains as associated with cytomegalovirus. While some public TCRs were present in many individuals, most TCR sequences turned up only very rarely across donors. In an earlier analysis of approximately 590 of the donors, most TCR beta V segments were observed in productive rearrangements about 87% or about 30% of the time, broadly matching IMGT annotations. Because the 87-base-pair reads could not distinguish some IMGT-functional V segments, including TRBV6-2 and TRBV6-3, those segments were excluded. In this cohort, only TCR beta chains were sequenced, and detectable features were limited by the absence of alpha or paired-chain data. In a later analysis, several top co-occurrence clusters were reported to appear linked to parvovirus B19, influenza, CMV and Epstein-Barr virus. Because counts were too low, some 17 rarely observed V segments, including chromosome 9 orphons, were left out of the earlier analysis of some 600 of the donors. In a later analysis, the rate of TCR association differed among HLA loci, with DRB1 alleles having the most associated TCRs and HLA-C alleles having the fewest. When HLA alleles, especially DR and DQ, strongly co-occurred, attributing TCR associations to individual alleles was difficult. For the cohort, immune exposure information was limited to CMV serostatus. Most CMV-associated TCR beta chains appeared to be HLA-restricted in a later analysis, and the HLA associations seemed to be driven largely by CMV exposure. Linkage disequilibrium might explain the correlated functional status among segregating V segments, but an unknown experimental factor could not be ruled out. HLA typing was unavailable for some donors at each locus, so association tests used only the typed subset. A further reported finding was that TCR beta sequences accurately predicted the HLA-A and HLA-B alleles for most subjects in the first cohort. A cluster of highly shared sequence variants was judged likely to be a technical artifact of the sequencing pipeline.

The sequence was collected from a woman aged 25-40 years in good health and CMV-seropositive. Sequencing input: PBMCs. Rearrangement joined TRBV19 to TRBJ1-2, with the D gene not confidently named. The nucleotide sequence reads TGTGCCAGTAACCCTGAGCCTCCCGACTATGGCTACACCTTC. Translation gives CASNPEPPDYGYTF.